One and the same sample provided the 11 T cell receptor beta chains below, sequenced in a study of blood T cell repertoires in COVID-19. Libraries were prepared by immunoSEQ multiplex PCR; TCRdb keeps only in-frame clonotypes and omits some of them. Here the sample spans over 200,000 clones, 88% being singletons. The sample comprised peripheral blood. All receptors derive from a man aged 55-75 years who had recovered from COVID-19.

This chain links TRBV7-6 with TRBJ1-6, with 7 bases identical to TRBD1. CDR1 is SGHVS, CDR2 FNYEAQ, per germline. The CDR3 is 15 residues long. The ends lost 5 bases at V and 4 bases at J; junction bases unmatched: 5. CDR3 protein: CASSRGQAYNSPLHF. The CDR3 DNA sequence: TGTGCCAGCAGCCGCGGACAGGCTTATAATTCACCCCTCCACTTT.

The V call is TRBV5-1, the J call TRBJ2-3; TRBD2 aligns across 11 bases. The J segment lost 6 bases and the V segment lost 0 bases, leaving 9 bases of the junction unmatched. The CDR3 contains 17 residues. From germline, CDR1 is SGHRS and CDR2 YFSETQ. The CDR3 region is CASSLADRLAGSDTQYF. The CDR3, as DNA: TGCGCCAGCAGCTTGGCCGACAGACTAGCGGGGTCGGATACGCAGTATTTT.

The V call is TRBV19, the J call TRBJ1-5, with D hard to call. CDR1 is LNHDA and CDR2 is SQIVND in the germline V gene (reference sequence). V shed 1 base and J shed 0 bases, with 7 bases lying between them. This CDR3 has 15 amino acids. DNA of the CDR3: TGTGCCAGTAGTATAGCACAGAATAGCAATCAGCCCCAGCATTTT. Encoded protein: CASSIAQNSNQPQHF. The whole variable domain, filled in from reference TRBV19 and TRBJ1-5, reads DGGITQSPKYLFRKEGQNVTLSCEQNLNHDAMYWYRQDPGQGLRLIYYSQIVNDFQKGDIAEGYSVSREKKESFPLTVTSAQKNPTAFYLCASSIAQNSNQPQHFGDGTRLSIL.

The chain employs TRBV30 and TRBJ2-6; no clear D. The CDR3 runs 13 residues. Germline lookup yields CDR1 GTSNPN and CDR2 SVGIG (reference sequence). V was shortened by 2 bases and J by 3 bases, with 5 bases between the two germline ends. This CDR3 reads CAWSIGGANVLTF. DNA of the CDR3: TGTGCCTGGAGTATCGGTGGGGCCAACGTCCTGACTTTC.

The chain employs TRBV6-5 and TRBJ1-3; D call uncertain. This CDR3 contains 16 residues. Per the germline V gene, CDR1 is MNHEY and CDR2 is SVGAGI. V dropped 0 bases and J dropped 1 base, with 10 bases sitting between them. CDR3 sequence: CASSYSNEPSGNTIYF. In DNA form, the CDR3 reads TGTGCCAGCAGTTACTCGAATGAGCCTTCTGGAAACACCATATATTTT.

The chain uses TRBV29-1 and TRBJ2-3, with 14 positions matching TRBD2. With 7 bases clipped from V and 1 base from J, the junction kept 4 bases outside the gene matches. Germline loops: CDR1 SQVTM, CDR2 ANQGSEA. The CDR3 loop spans 15 amino acids. DNA of the CDR3: TGCAGCGCTAAGGGACTAGCGGGGGGCACAGATACGCAGTATTTT. This codes for CSAKGLAGGTDTQYF.

The V call is TRBV13, the J call TRBJ2-5; 11 bases fit TRBD2. CDR1 PRHDT and CDR2 FYEKMQ come from the germline V gene (reference sequence). The CDR3 totals 14 residues. The J segment lost 4 bases and the V segment lost 8 bases, leaving 6 bases of the junction unmatched. This CDR3 is CASLGLAGGETQYF. The CDR3 bases are TGTGCCAGCTTGGGTCTAGCGGGGGGAGAGACCCAGTACTTC.

This chain uses TRBV4-1 with TRBJ1-1; possible D gene TRBD1, 6 bases. Germline V gene lookup returns CDR1 MGHRA and CDR2 YSYEKL. The V gene lost 5 bases and the J gene lost 5 bases, with 18 bases spanning the gap. The CDR3 is 15 residues long. The CDR3 spells CASSSLTGTRTEAFF. The CDR3, as DNA: TGCGCCAGCAGCTCCCTAACAGGGACCCGTACTGAAGCTTTCTTT.

This rearrangement joins TRBV6-5 to TRBJ2-3; TRBD1 is a possible D gene (5 bases). This CDR3 is 13 amino acids long. The V gene's germline CDR1 is MNHEY and CDR2 SVGAGI. Between the trimmed V and J ends, which lost 6 bases and 2 bases, there was a span of 9 bases. CDR3 in amino acids: CASRTAATDTQYF. The CDR3 nucleotides read TGTGCCAGCAGGACAGCAGCCACAGATACGCAGTATTTT.

The V and J genes are TRBV27 and TRBJ1-5, with D possibly TRBD1 on 6 matching bases. The CDR3 spans 15 residues. Germline CDR1 and CDR2: MNHEY and SMNVEV (reference sequence). V was trimmed by 3 bases and J by 4 bases, leaving 13 bases between them. The DNA for the CDR3 is TGTGCCAGCAGTTTGTACAGGGAATCAAATCAGCCCCAGCATTTT. It codes for CASSLYRESNQPQHF.

This chain uses TRBV4-1 with TRBJ2-7, with a weak D call TRBD2 (5 bases). CDR1 is MGHRA, CDR2 YSYEKL, per germline. This CDR3 region has 16 residues. The germline V and J ends were trimmed by 0 bases and 0 bases, with 12 bases remaining between them. The CDR3 DNA is TGCGCCAGCAGCCAAGAAGAGGGCACTGCCTCCTACGAGCAGTACTTC. This encodes CASSQEEGTASYEQYF.